These 25 T cell receptor beta chains were sequenced from one sample in a study of vaccination effects on CD4 cells after COVID-19. Antigens of these TCRs are unknown. The culture ran for nine to ten days, and then CD4+ T cells were isolated. Method: immunoSEQ multiplex PCR; TCRdb's copy keeps in-frame clones and lacks some. The sample consists of about 48,000 clones, around 67% of them appearing once. The source material was CD4+ T cells from PBMCs cultured without peptide, sampled before COVID-19 vaccination. The receptors were gathered from a human donor who received a COVID-19 vaccine.

The chain recombines TRBV28 with TRBJ1-2; the D is unclear. The V end was cut by 8 bases, the J end by 4 bases, with 11 bases between. Germline CDR1 and CDR2: MDHEN and SYDVKM. This CDR3 is built from 12 residues. CDR3 in amino acids: CASEARFYGYTF. The DNA for the CDR3 is TGTGCCAGCGAGGCCAGGTTCTATGGCTACACCTTC.

The chain uses TRBV3-1 (or the pseudogene TRBV3-2) and TRBJ2-1; 11 nucleotides agree with TRBD2. This CDR3 contains 14 residues. The germline V gene encodes CDR1 LGHDT and CDR2 YNNKEL (reference sequence). With V trimmed by 0 bases and J by 14 bases, 6 bases remained unmatched. The CDR3 sequence is CASSQDSTSGSKFF. As DNA, the CDR3 is TGTGCCAGCAGCCAAGATTCAACTAGCGGGAGTAAGTTCTTC.

This chain links TRBV5-6 with TRBJ1-6, with TRBD1 matching over 8 bases. The trim removed 4 bases at V and 10 bases at J, leaving 7 bases unmatched. The CDR3 totals 14 residues. The germline gives CDR1 SGHDT, CDR2 YYEEEE. CDR3: CASSDTGGRSPLHF. The CDR3, as DNA: TGTGCCAGCAGCGATACAGGGGGGAGATCACCCCTCCACTTT.

The chain is built from TRBV7-2 and TRBJ2-3; D possibly corresponds to TRBD1 (5 bases). The V gene lost 5 bases and the J gene lost 3 bases, with 21 bases spanning the gap. This CDR3 spans 17 amino acids. The germline gives CDR1 SGHTA, CDR2 FQGNSA. In DNA form, the CDR3 reads TGTGCCAGCAGCCCCCCCCCAAGACAGACACTTACAGATACGCAGTATTTT. Residues: CASSPPPRQTLTDTQYF.

The rearrangement links TRBV9 to TRBJ2-1; no clear D gene. The CDR3 is 12 amino acids. The V gene lost 0 bases and the J gene lost 6 bases, with 4 bases spanning the gap. CDR1 and CDR2 (germline): SGDLS, YYNGEE. In DNA form, the CDR3 reads TGTGCCAGCAGCGTAGCCCGCAATGAGCAGTTCTTC. This sequence encodes CASSVARNEQFF.

In this sample, this clone turned up a few times. This CDR3 is CASSLDPGSGLFF. The CDR3 nucleotides read TGTGCCAGCAGCTTAGATCCGGGTTCGGGGCTGTTTTTT. This chain connects TRBV11-2 to TRBJ1-4; D unresolved. CDR3 length: 13 amino acids. Per the germline V gene, CDR1 is SGHAT and CDR2 is FQNNGV. Trimming removed 0 bases at V and 14 bases at J, with 13 bases between.

V gene TRBV15 combines with J gene TRBJ1-3; a weak D match, TRBD1 (6 bases). CDR1 LNHNV and CDR2 YYDKDF come from the germline V gene (reference sequence). This CDR3 has 17 amino acids. V was cut by 0 bases and J by 4 bases, with 16 bases left in between. This CDR3 reads CATSREVVGGRGNTIYF. The CDR3 DNA follows: TGTGCCACCAGCAGAGAGGTGGTGGGGGGCCGCGGAAACACCATATATTTT. Combining the CDR3 with reference TRBV15 and TRBJ1-3 gives the whole variable domain DAMVIQNPRYQVTQFGKPVTLSCSQTLNHNVMYWYQQKSSQAPKLLFHYYDKDFNNEADTPDNFQSRRPNTSFCFLDIRSPGLGDTAMYLCATSREVVGGRGNTIYFGEGSWLTVV.

This clone was observed a handful of times. The J gene is TRBJ1-6, the V gene TRBV6-1, with D perhaps matching TRBD1 (5 bases). This CDR3 has 14 amino acids. V lost 1 base and J 7 bases, leaving 8 bases between the germline ends. Germline V gives CDR1 MNHNS, CDR2 SASEGT. Here the CDR3 reads CASSEGQPNSPLHF. The CDR3 DNA reads as TGTGCCAGCAGTGAAGGACAGCCCAATTCACCCCTCCACTTT.

This sequence joins TRBV28 and TRBJ1-2; the D gene is possibly TRBD1 (5 bases). V gave up 10 bases and J gave up 4 bases, with 22 bases separating them. The germline V gene encodes CDR1 MDHEN and CDR2 SYDVKM. This CDR3 comprises 15 residues. The CDR3 loop reads CATRWAGQAIYGYTF. In DNA form, the CDR3 reads TGTGCCACACGTTGGGCGGGGCAGGCTATCTATGGCTACACCTTC.

V is TRBV6-5 and J is TRBJ2-4, with 7 nucleotides matching TRBD1. The CDR3 sequence is 13 residues long. The trim removed 8 bases at V and 7 bases at J, leaving 8 bases unmatched. Germline V lookup: CDR1 MNHEY, CDR2 SVGAGI. This chain's CDR3 is CASLGQLRNIQYF. The CDR3 nucleotides are TGTGCCAGCCTGGGACAGCTGAGGAACATTCAGTACTTC.

The rearrangement uses TRBV3-1 (or the pseudogene TRBV3-2) and TRBJ2-7; D is ambiguous. From germline, CDR1 is LGHDT and CDR2 YNNKEL (reference sequence). Trimming removed 4 bases from V and 7 bases from J, with 14 bases in between. The CDR3 has 13 residues. The CDR3 spells CASSLTGPVEQYF. In DNA, the CDR3 is TGTGCCAGCAGCCTAACTGGACCCGTTGAGCAGTACTTC.

The chain combines TRBV19 with TRBJ1-1, with a possible D match to TRBD1 (6 bases). This CDR3 is 16 amino acids long. Germline CDR1 reads LNHDA; CDR2 reads SQIVND (reference sequence). Trimming stripped 1 base from V and 0 bases from J, with 12 bases between. The DNA for the CDR3 is TGTGCCAGTAGTATAGTGGACAGAGTGATGAACACTGAAGCTTTCTTT. Translated, it gives CASSIVDRVMNTEAFF. Supplemented by reference TRBV19 and TRBJ1-1, the full variable domain reads DGGITQSPKYLFRKEGQNVTLSCEQNLNHDAMYWYRQDPGQGLRLIYYSQIVNDFQKGDIAEGYSVSREKKESFPLTVTSAQKNPTAFYLCASSIVDRVMNTEAFFGQGTRLTVV.

The chain combines TRBV2 with TRBJ1-2; no clear D gene. The CDR3 has 10 amino acids. The V gene lost 7 bases and the J gene lost 7 bases, with 7 bases spanning the gap. Germline V CDR1 and CDR2: SNHLY, FYNNEI. The CDR3 sequence is CASMGSGYTF. CDR3 DNA: TGTGCCAGCATGGGCTCTGGCTACACCTTC.

The genes are TRBV24-1 and TRBJ2-1; 7 positions match TRBD2. CDR1 and CDR2 (germline): KGHDR, SFDVKD. This CDR3 has 14 amino acids. Unmatched junction bases numbered 2, after V lost 3 bases and J lost 4 bases. In DNA form, the CDR3 reads TGTGCCACCAGTGATGGGGGGGTTTACAATGAGCAGTTCTTC. Protein sequence: CATSDGGVYNEQFF.

The genes are TRBV19 and TRBJ2-1; the match to TRBD2 covers 7 bases. The CDR3 length is 17 residues. CDR1 is LNHDA and CDR2 is SQIVND in the germline V gene (reference sequence). J gave up 3 bases and V 4 bases, and 12 bases lay outside the gene matches. CDR3 amino acids: CASSTTWGGSGYNEQFF. The CDR3 region has the DNA TGTGCCAGTAGTACGACGTGGGGCGGGAGTGGCTACAATGAGCAGTTCTTC.

This clone has a handful of counts. The rearrangement joins TRBV5-1 to TRBJ2-3, with D tentatively TRBD2 (5 bases). With 0 bases removed from V and 1 base from J, the gap between germline ends came to 12 bases. Germline CDR1 reads SGHRS; CDR2 reads YFSETQ. This CDR3 region has 16 residues. CDR3 protein: CASSLEGKRGTDTQYF. The CDR3 nucleotides are TGCGCCAGCAGCTTGGAGGGCAAGAGGGGCACAGATACGCAGTATTTT. Based on the CDR3 plus reference TRBV5-1 and TRBJ2-3, the full variable domain is KAGVTQTPRYLIKTRGQQVTLSCSPISGHRSVSWYQQTPGQGLQFLFEYFSETQRNKGNFPGRFSGRQFSNSRSEMNVSTLELGDSALYLCASSLEGKRGTDTQYFGPGTRLTVL.

The gene calls are TRBV5-1 and TRBJ2-2; weak D call: TRBD1 (5 bases). The germline V gene encodes CDR1 SGHRS and CDR2 YFSETQ. V lost 1 base to trimming and J lost 3 bases, with 10 bases between them. The CDR3 sequence is 15 residues long. The CDR3 here is CASSLPGIDTGELFF. The CDR3 bases are TGCGCCAGCAGCTTGCCAGGGATCGACACCGGGGAGCTGTTTTTT.

This rearrangement joins TRBV3-1 (or the pseudogene TRBV3-2) to TRBJ1-1; no firm D call. Germline assignment: CDR1 LGHDT and CDR2 YNNKEL (reference sequence). V shed 0 bases and J shed 3 bases, with 11 bases lying between them. This CDR3 is built from 15 residues. CDR3 in amino acids: CASSQERVIDTEAFF. The CDR3, as DNA: TGTGCCAGCAGCCAAGAAAGAGTGATCGACACTGAAGCTTTCTTT.

Here the CDR3 DNA reads TGCGCCAGCAGCCAAGATCGTAGTAGCGGGGTGTCGCAGTTCTTC. The encoded protein is CASSQDRSSGVSQFF. The chain couples TRBV4-3 to TRBJ2-1; TRBD2 aligns across 8 bases. CDR3 length equals 15 residues. Germline trimming cut 0 bases from V and 12 bases from J; bases unmatched to any gene: 10. The germline V gene encodes CDR1 LGHNA and CDR2 YSLEER.

This chain connects TRBV7-9 to TRBJ1-6, with a weak D call TRBD1 (6 bases). CDR1 and CDR2 (germline): SEHNR, FQNEAQ (reference sequence). The CDR3 spans 15 residues. Deletions cut 6 bases from V and 9 bases from J, with 18 bases between. CDR3 in amino acids: CASRPSRGAGSPLHF. CDR3 bases: TGTGCCAGCAGACCTAGTAGGGGGGCTGGTTCACCCCTCCACTTT.

This sequence joins TRBV19 and TRBJ2-5; 10 bases are shared with TRBD2. The CDR3 is 16 amino acids. Unmatched junction bases numbered 9, after V lost 3 bases and J lost 5 bases. The germline gives CDR1 LNHDA, CDR2 SQIVND (reference sequence). CDR3 sequence: CASSMRLAGAGETQYF. The CDR3 bases are TGTGCCAGTAGTATGCGGCTAGCGGGAGCAGGTGAGACCCAGTACTTC.

As DNA, the CDR3 is TGTGCCAGCAGTGATAAGGTAGCGCGAGTTCAGTACTTC. This sequence encodes CASSDKVARVQYF. The J gene is TRBJ2-4, the V gene TRBV25-1, with D possibly being TRBD2 (5 bases). This CDR3 has 13 residues. Germline CDR1 and CDR2: MGHDK and SYGVNS. V lost 3 bases and J lost 11, with 14 bases in between.

As for this clone: At one end the junction does not follow the germline gene, possibly because of a read error. The V and J genes are TRBV7-7 and TRBJ2-5; the match to TRBD2 covers 9 bases. This CDR3 contains 16 residues. Germline CDR1 is SSHAT and CDR2 is FNYEAQ (reference sequence). CDR3 in amino acids: CASSLGLAGTQETQYF. CDR3 bases: TGTGCTAGCAGCTTAGGGCTAGCGGGGACGCAAGAGACCCAGTACTTC.

This chain connects TRBV6-2 or TRBV6-3 to TRBJ2-5; D remains ambiguous. Trimming shortened V by 0 bases and J by 12 bases, and 8 bases separated the two germline ends. Germline V lookup: CDR1 MNHEY, CDR2 SVGEGT. The CDR3 has 11 residues. The CDR3 reads CASSYSNLEYF. CDR3 bases: TGTGCCAGCAGTTACTCGAACCTAGAGTACTTC.

This clone was detected a few times. The rearrangement joins TRBV4-1 to TRBJ1-2, with D possibly TRBD1 on 6 matching bases. The CDR3 has 19 amino acids. Germline CDR1 reads MGHRA; CDR2 reads YSYEKL. V was pared by 0 bases and J by 7 bases, with 27 bases between. The CDR3 is CASSQEAVRGRHFLVGYTF. The CDR3 nucleotides are TGCGCCAGCAGCCAAGAGGCGGTCAGGGGCCGCCACTTCTTGGTTGGCTACACCTTC.